This is a list of T cell receptor beta chains from one sample in a study of technical replicates of blood from several donors. Sequencing was performed with immunoSEQ multiplex PCR; in TCRdb, only in-frame clones are kept and a portion is missing. The sample lists over 50,000 clones, around 87% occurring once. Sequenced input: PBMCs. These receptors all stem from a human donor in good health. Some clones in this sample may be carry-over from other donors' samples. The CDR3 runs from the conserved cysteine through the conserved F or W. D genes are given only for firm matches. Expanded clones get a size class; other rows say once, few or many, or leave the size out.

j_call d_call clone_size v_call cdr3_aa cdr3_nt
TRBJ2-1 . . TRBV19 CASSNQAGEQFF TGTGCCAGTAGTAACCAGGCAGGCGAGCAGTTCTTC
TRBJ1-1 . large TRBV5-1 CASSLGGGYTEAFF TGCGCCAGCAGCCTGGGGGGCGGTTACACTGAAGCTTTCTTT
TRBJ1-2 . . TRBV20-1 CSAVRGDGYTF TGCAGTGCCGTACGGGGGGATGGCTACACCTTC
TRBJ1-1 . . TRBV7-3 CASSLDRNTEAFF TGTGCCAGCAGCTTAGACAGGAACACTGAAGCTTTCTTT
TRBJ1-1 TRBD1 once TRBV6-6 CASSLLQTGRGTEAFF TGTGCCAGCAGTCTACTCCAGACAGGGAGAGGCACTGAAGCTTTCTTT
TRBJ2-7 TRBD1 . TRBV6-1 CATRQGYEQYF TGTGCCACCAGACAGGGCTACGAGCAGTACTTC
TRBJ1-2 TRBD1 . TRBV7-2 CASSRDRFVGYTF TGTGCCAGCAGCCGGGACAGGTTCGTTGGCTACACCTTC
TRBJ2-3 . . TRBV29-1 CSVGRIRGSDTQYF TGCAGCGTTGGTAGGATCCGGGGATCAGATACGCAGTATTTT
TRBJ1-2 TRBD1 . TRBV5-6 CASSPTDRGLNYGYTF TGTGCCAGCAGCCCTACGGACAGGGGGCTGAACTATGGCTACACCTTC
TRBJ2-5 TRBD2 . TRBV5-1 CASSDTGGPEETQYF TGCGCCAGCAGTGATACGGGGGGGCCGGAAGAGACCCAGTACTTC
TRBJ1-1 TRBD1 . TRBV7-9 CASSSTGGVTPPNTEAFF TGTGCCAGCAGCTCAACAGGGGGCGTTACCCCCCCGAACACTGAAGCTTTCTTT
TRBJ2-3 . once TRBV9 CASRDGRTDTQYF TGTGCCAGCAGGGACGGGAGAACAGATACGCAGTATTTT
TRBJ2-5 TRBD2 . TRBV5-1 CASSLVTSGQETQYF TGCGCCAGCAGCTTGGTAACTAGCGGCCAAGAGACCCAGTACTTC
TRBJ2-3 TRBD2 . TRBV4-2 CASSQLAGGMTDTQYF TGTGCCAGCAGCCAACTCGCGGGGGGGATGACAGATACGCAGTATTTT
TRBJ2-5 . . TRBV6-5 CASGLRTQGGWSQYF TGTGCCAGCGGCTTACGGACACAAGGTGGCTGGTCCCAGTACTTC
TRBJ1-1 TRBD1 . TRBV5-1 CASSSGTGNTEAFF TGCGCCAGCAGCTCTGGGACAGGGAACACTGAAGCTTTCTTT
TRBJ2-1 . . TRBV7-6 CASSSQSDEQFF TGTGCCAGCAGCTCCCAGTCAGATGAGCAGTTCTTC
TRBJ1-2 . . TRBV14 CASSQDASYGYTF TGTGCCAGCAGCCAAGATGCCAGCTATGGCTACACCTTC
TRBJ2-3 TRBD2 . TRBV4-1 CASSHVSGRTADTQYF TGCGCCAGCAGCCACGTTAGCGGGAGGACGGCAGATACGCAGTATTTT
TRBJ2-4 TRBD1 . TRBV5-1 CASRPGTGIDIQYF TGCGCCAGCAGACCCGGGACAGGAATTGACATTCAGTACTTC
TRBJ1-5 TRBD1 . TRBV9 CASSPGTGDQPQHF TGTGCCAGCAGTCCGGGGACAGGAGATCAGCCCCAGCATTTT
TRBJ2-5 . few TRBV5-1 CASSLLTAQETQYF TGCGCCAGCAGCTTGTTGACTGCCCAAGAGACCCAGTACTTC
TRBJ2-1 TRBD2 few TRBV23-1 CASSPTWLAGPYNEQFF TGCGCCAGCAGTCCGACCTGGCTAGCGGGACCCTACAATGAGCAGTTCTTC
TRBJ2-1 TRBD2 . TRBV6-4 CASSPKRESSYNEQFF TGTGCCAGCAGTCCAAAGCGGGAAAGCTCCTACAATGAGCAGTTCTTC